The sequence of this T cell receptor beta chain was determined in a study of cytomegalovirus exposure and HLA in healthy donors. PCR amplification relied on 60 Vbeta primers (plus 13 Jbeta primers). Original processing notes: In a later analysis, the count reached some 83 million unique TCR beta chains, with around 11 million shared. Clones were sequenced by immunoSEQ multiplex PCR, and TCRdb holds only the in-frame ones, with some missing. That table gives V, J and clone size, and the DNA gave D and trimming. The sample includes more than 95,000 clones, roughly 66% of them seen just once. Study findings and constraints: Reported findings show TCR beta sequences accurately forecast HLA-A and HLA-B alleles in most subjects. With high specificity and sensitivity, the classifier reportedly diagnosed cytomegalovirus status.

Nominal health characterized the donors when sampled, though unrecorded immune exposures were likely. This clone was found a few times. Its specificity is not known. V was pared by 8 bases and J by 4 bases, with 8 bases between. From germline, CDR1 is LNHDA and CDR2 SQIVND (reference sequence). The CDR3 extends over 11 amino acids. This clonotype was sampled from a woman between 45 and 60 years old in good health and CMV-seronegative. Sequences were obtained from PBMCs. This chain joins TRBV19 and TRBJ1-2; no clear D. CDR3 loop: CASGEFYGYTF. Here the CDR3 DNA reads TGTGCCAGTGGAGAATTCTATGGCTACACCTTC.